This TCR beta chain was observed in a study of control samples from healthy donors and cancer patients. Using immunoSEQ multiplex PCR, the repertoire was profiled, and TCRdb retains in-frame clones only, with some absent. Among some 67,000 clones, roughly 86% were seen once, and the ten largest hold over 15%. The CDR3 totals 13 residues. Trimming removed 8 bases from V and 1 base from J, with 8 bases in between. Sequenced material: PBMCs. The TCR was taken from a man aged 55 to 69 with lung cancer. The V gene is TRBV12-3 or TRBV12-4, the J gene TRBJ2-2; the D gene is possibly TRBD2 (6 bases). DNA for the CDR3: TGTGCCAGCCGACTAGGGAACACCGGGGAGCTGTTTTTT. Protein: CASRLGNTGELFF.